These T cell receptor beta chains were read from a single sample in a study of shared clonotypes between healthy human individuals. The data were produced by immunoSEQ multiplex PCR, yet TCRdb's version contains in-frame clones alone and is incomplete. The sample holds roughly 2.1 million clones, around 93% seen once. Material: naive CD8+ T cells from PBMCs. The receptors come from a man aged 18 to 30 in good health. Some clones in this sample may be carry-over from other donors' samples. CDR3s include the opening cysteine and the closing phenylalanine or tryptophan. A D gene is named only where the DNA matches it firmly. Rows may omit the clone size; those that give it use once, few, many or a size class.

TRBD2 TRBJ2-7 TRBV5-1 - CASMDREESYEQYF TGCGCCAGCATGGATCGGGAGGAGTCCTACGAGCAGTACTTC
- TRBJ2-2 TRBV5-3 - CARSPTHNTGELFF TGTGCCAGAAGCCCGACACATAACACCGGGGAGCTGTTTTTT
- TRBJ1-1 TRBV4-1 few CASRREEYTEAFF TGCGCCAGCAGAAGGGAGGAGTACACTGAAGCTTTCTTT
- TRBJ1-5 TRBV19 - CASSNMDWNQPQHF TGTGCCAGTAGTAACATGGACTGGAATCAGCCCCAGCATTTT
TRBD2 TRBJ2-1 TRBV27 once CASSLKVGLAGNNEQFF TGTGCCAGCAGTTTAAAGGTCGGACTAGCGGGGAACAATGAGCAGTTCTTC
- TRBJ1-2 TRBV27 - CASSNQGPAGYTF TGTGCCAGCAGTAACCAGGGACCGGCGGGCTACACCTTC
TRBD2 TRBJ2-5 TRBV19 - CASTAGRARETQYF TGTGCCAGTACTGCCGGGAGGGCCAGGGAGACCCAGTACTTC
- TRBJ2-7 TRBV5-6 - CASSLGAGWLGEQYF TGTGCCAGCAGCTTGGGGGCAGGGTGGTTGGGCGAGCAGTACTTC
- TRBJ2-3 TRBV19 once CASSPRLVSGRDTQYF TGTGCCAGTAGTCCGCGACTAGTGTCCGGACGAGATACGCAGTATTTT
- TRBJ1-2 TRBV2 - CASTTGANYGYTF TGTGCCAGCACCACAGGAGCTAACTATGGCTACACCTTC
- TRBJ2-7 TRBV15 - CATSRVTTALAYEQYF TGTGCCACCAGCAGAGTTACGACCGCTCTCGCCTACGAGCAGTACTTC
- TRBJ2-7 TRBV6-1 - CASSEWDPLSGQYF TGTGCCAGCAGTGAATGGGATCCGCTCTCCGGGCAGTACTTC
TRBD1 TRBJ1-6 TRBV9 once CASSVTGTGGSPLHF TGTGCCAGCAGCGTCACCGGGACAGGGGGTTCACCCCTCCACTTT
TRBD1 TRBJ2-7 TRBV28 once CASSREPGQFYEQYF TGTGCCAGCAGCAGGGAACCGGGACAGTTCTACGAGCAGTACTTC
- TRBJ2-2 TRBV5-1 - CASSEGGRGLAGELFF TGCGCCAGCAGCGAGGGCGGTCGGGGTCTGGCCGGGGAGCTGTTTTTT
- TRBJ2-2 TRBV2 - CASSEGQVHGELFF TGTGCCAGCAGTGAAGGGCAGGTCCATGGGGAGCTGTTTTTT
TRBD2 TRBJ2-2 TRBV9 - CASSVEGLAPTGELFF TGTGCCAGCAGCGTAGAGGGACTAGCGCCAACCGGGGAGCTGTTTTTT
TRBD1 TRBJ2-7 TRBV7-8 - CASTEDRGDYEQYF TGTGCCAGCACCGAAGACAGGGGCGACTACGAGCAGTACTTC
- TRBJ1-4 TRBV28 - CASSLFGPNEKLFF TGTGCCAGCAGTTTATTCGGTCCTAATGAAAAACTGTTTTTT
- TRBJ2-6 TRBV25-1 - CASSGQALHSGANVLTF TGTGCCAGCAGTGGACAGGCGCTCCACTCTGGGGCCAACGTCCTGACTTTC
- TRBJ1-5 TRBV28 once CASSFERGGGLNQPQHF TGTGCCAGCAGTTTCGAGAGGGGGGGAGGGCTCAATCAGCCCCAGCATTTT
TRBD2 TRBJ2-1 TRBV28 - CASIFGSGGGYNEQFF TGTGCCAGCATCTTTGGTAGCGGGGGAGGCTACAATGAGCAGTTCTTC
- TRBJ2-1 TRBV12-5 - CASGTLGPRGGDWWDEQFF TGTGCTAGTGGAACCCTTGGTCCGCGCGGCGGGGACTGGTGGGATGAGCAGTTCTTC
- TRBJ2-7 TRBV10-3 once CAISEANLQGSYEQYF TGTGCCATCAGTGAGGCCAACCTACAGGGTTCCTACGAGCAGTACTTC
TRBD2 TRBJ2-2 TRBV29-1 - CSVFSSGSGGELFF TGCAGCGTCTTTTCTAGCGGGAGTGGCGGGGAGCTGTTTTTT
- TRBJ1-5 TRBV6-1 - CASISGRFSNQPQHF TGTGCCAGCATTTCCGGGAGATTTAGCAATCAGCCCCAGCATTTT
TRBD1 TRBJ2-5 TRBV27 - CASSLGTATQETQYF TGTGCCAGCAGTTTAGGGACAGCAACTCAAGAGACCCAGTACTTC
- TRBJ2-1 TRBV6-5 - CASSYSLYNEQFF TGTGCCAGCAGTTACTCGCTGTACAATGAGCAGTTCTTC
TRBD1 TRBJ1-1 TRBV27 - CASGGQGTEAFF TGTGCCAGCGGGGGACAGGGTACTGAAGCTTTCTTT
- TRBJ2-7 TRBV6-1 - CASSEALGVIMYEQYF TGTGCCAGCAGTGAAGCATTGGGGGTGATTATGTACGAGCAGTACTTC
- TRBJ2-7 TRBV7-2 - CASSFNGGGYEQYF TGTGCCAGCAGCTTCAATGGGGGCGGGTACGAGCAGTACTTC
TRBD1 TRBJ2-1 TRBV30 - CAWRLTGRDEQFF TGTGCCTGGAGGCTGACAGGGCGCGATGAGCAGTTCTTC
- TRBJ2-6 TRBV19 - CASKTFSSGANVLTF TGTGCCAGCAAAACATTTAGCTCTGGGGCCAACGTCCTGACTTTC
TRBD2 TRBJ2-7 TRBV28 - CASRGPGGAHEQYF TGTGCCAGCCGGGGGCCGGGAGGGGCCCACGAGCAGTACTTC
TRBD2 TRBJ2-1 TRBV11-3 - CASSARTSGRYNEQFF TGTGCCAGCAGCGCCCGGACTAGCGGGAGGTACAATGAGCAGTTCTTC
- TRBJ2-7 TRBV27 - CASSLTATYEQYF TGTGCCAGCAGTTTGACAGCCACCTACGAGCAGTACTTC
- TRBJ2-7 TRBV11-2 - CASSLGGTPYEQYF TGTGCCAGCAGCTTAGGGGGAACCCCCTACGAGCAGTACTTC
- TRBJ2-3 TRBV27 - CASSPSGDTQYF TGTGCCAGCAGCCCAAGTGGAGATACGCAGTATTTT
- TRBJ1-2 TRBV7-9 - CASSLADLNYGYTF TGTGCCAGCAGCTTAGCCGATCTTAACTATGGCTACACCTTC
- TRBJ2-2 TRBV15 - CATSRGGGELFF TGTGCCACCAGCAGGGGCGGCGGGGAGCTGTTTTTT
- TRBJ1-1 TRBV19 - CASSIADSFTEAFF TGTGCCAGTAGTATAGCTGACAGTTTCACTGAAGCTTTCTTT
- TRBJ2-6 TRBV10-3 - CAISGGWQGRSGANVLTF TGTGCCATCAGTGGCGGGTGGCAGGGGCGCTCTGGGGCCAACGTCCTGACTTTC
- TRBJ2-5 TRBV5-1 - CASSLAVANRQETQYF TGCGCCAGCAGCTTGGCGGTAGCGAACAGACAAGAGACCCAGTACTTC
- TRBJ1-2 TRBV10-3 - CAISEWTDINYGYTF TGTGCCATCAGTGAATGGACAGACATAAACTATGGCTACACCTTC
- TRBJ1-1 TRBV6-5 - CASSYSSVVEAFF TGTGCCAGCAGTTACTCGTCTGTGGTTGAAGCTTTCTTT
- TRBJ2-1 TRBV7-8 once CASSLENGDTYNEQFF TGTGCCAGCAGCTTAGAAAACGGGGATACCTACAATGAGCAGTTCTTC
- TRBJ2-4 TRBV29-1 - CSAFGTARKNIQYF TGCAGCGCCTTCGGGACTGCTCGCAAAAACATTCAGTACTTC
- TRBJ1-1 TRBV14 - CASSQTVNTEAFF TGTGCCAGCAGCCAAACGGTGAACACTGAAGCTTTCTTT
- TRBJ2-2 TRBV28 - CASSYPGGNTGELFF TGTGCCAGTTCATATCCCGGGGGGAACACCGGGGAGCTGTTTTTT
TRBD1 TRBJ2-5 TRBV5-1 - CASSLGPDRGSWETQYF TGCGCCAGCAGCTTGGGTCCCGACAGGGGGTCGTGGGAGACCCAGTACTTC
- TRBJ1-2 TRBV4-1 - CASSQGGRVQSGVYGYTF TGCGCCAGCAGCCAAGGCGGCAGGGTTCAATCCGGGGTTTATGGCTACACCTTC
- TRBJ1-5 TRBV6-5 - CASSKMGYSNQPQHF TGTGCCAGCAGTAAAATGGGGTATAGCAATCAGCCCCAGCATTTT
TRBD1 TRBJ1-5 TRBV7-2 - CASSSRQGASNQPQHF TGTGCCAGCAGCTCACGACAGGGGGCGAGCAATCAGCCCCAGCATTTT
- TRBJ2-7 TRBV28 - CASSLFDSYEQYF TGTGCCAGCAGTTTATTCGATTCCTACGAGCAGTACTTC
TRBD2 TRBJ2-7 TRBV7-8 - CASRGLEIEQYF TGTGCCAGCAGGGGACTAGAAATCGAGCAGTACTTC